Listed below are T cell receptor beta chains from one sample, sequenced in a study of beta chain features in type 1 diabetes. Clones were sequenced by immunoSEQ multiplex PCR, and TCRdb holds only the in-frame ones, with some missing. The data hold 50,000 to 55,000 clones, with around 60% observed a single time. The sequencing input was stem cell memory CD4+ T cells from blood. These receptor sequences come from a woman aged 25-40 years with type 1 diabetes. Each CDR3 is given with its conserved first and last residue. The D gene is left open where the match is weak. The listing skips clone size in some rows; elsewhere it reads once, few, many or a size class.

j_call | d_call | clone_size | v_call | cdr3_nt | cdr3_aa
TRBJ1-1 | TRBD1 | - | TRBV28 | TGTGCCAGCACGGAAGGACAGGCCCCTGAAGCTTTCTTT | CASTEGQAPEAFF
TRBJ2-5 | - | few | TRBV28 | TGTGCCAGCAGTGCTCCCCTGGCGGCCCAGTACTTC | CASSAPLAAQYF
TRBJ2-3 | - | once | TRBV9 | TGTGCCAGCACCTCTAGCAGCACGAATACGCAGTATTTT | CASTSSSTNTQYF
TRBJ2-7 | - | - | TRBV19 | TGTGCCAGTAGTATAGAACAGGCCTACGAGCAGTACTTC | CASSIEQAYEQYF
TRBJ2-3 | - | - | TRBV29-1 | TGCAGCACCAGAGGCCCGGGTCCCACAGATACGCAGTATTTT | CSTRGPGPTDTQYF
TRBJ2-1 | TRBD2 | few | TRBV19 | TGTGCCAGTAGTATTAGTGGGACTAGCCCATTCAAGCAGTTCTTC | CASSISGTSPFKQFF
TRBJ1-1 | - | - | TRBV25-1 | TGTGCCAGCAGGACCTCAAGGGGCACTGAAGCTTTCTTT | CASRTSRGTEAFF
TRBJ2-1 | - | - | TRBV18 | TGTGCCAGCTCACCTTCGACAGGAGAAAATGAGCAGTTCTTC | CASSPSTGENEQFF
TRBJ2-1 | TRBD2 | - | TRBV4-1 | TGCGCCAGCAGCCATCTAGCGGGAGGAGCGTTCTTC | CASSHLAGGAFF
TRBJ2-7 | TRBD1 | - | TRBV18 | TGTGCCAGCTCACCACCTGGACAGGGGGCCTACGAGCAGTACTTC | CASSPPGQGAYEQYF
TRBJ2-1 | - | - | TRBV6-5 | TGTGCCAGCAGTTACAGCGTTGACAGCTACAATGAGCAGTTCTTC | CASSYSVDSYNEQFF
TRBJ2-1 | TRBD2 | - | TRBV4-1 | TGCGCCAGCAGCCAAGGGGAGGGAGAGGCTCTCTACAATGAGCAGTTCTTC | CASSQGEGEALYNEQFF
TRBJ2-3 | TRBD2 | - | TRBV19 | TGTGCCAGTAGTATTGGGGGACTAGTACGGACGCAGTATTTT | CASSIGGLVRTQYF
TRBJ2-7 | - | - | TRBV30 | TGTGCCTGGAGCCTGGGGAGATTCCCCCACGAGCAGTACTTC | CAWSLGRFPHEQYF
TRBJ2-1 | TRBD2 | few | TRBV9 | TGTGCCAGCAGCGACCGAAGCGGGGGACGCGGTGAGCAGTTCTTC | CASSDRSGGRGEQFF
TRBJ1-1 | TRBD1 | few | TRBV29-1 | TGCAGCGTCGCCGGGACAGGTCGAGCTGAAGCTTTCTTT | CSVAGTGRAEAFF
TRBJ1-2 | - | - | TRBV20-1 | TGCAGTGCTGCCGGCTATGGCTACACCTTC | CSAAGYGYTF
TRBJ1-5 | - | - | TRBV7-8 | TGTGCCAGCAGTCCTGACAGTCACCAGCCCCAGCATTTT | CASSPDSHQPQHF
TRBJ2-7 | - | few | TRBV2 | TGTGCCAGCAGCCAGGTATTCTACGAGCAGTACTTC | CASSQVFYEQYF
TRBJ2-5 | - | - | TRBV7-9 | TGTGCCAGCAGCTTAGGGAGCGGATCCCTGGAGACCCAGTACTTC | CASSLGSGSLETQYF
TRBJ1-5 | - | - | TRBV27 | TGTGCCAGCAGTCCTGACAGTAATCAGCCCCAGCATTTT | CASSPDSNQPQHF
TRBJ1-2 | TRBD1 | - | TRBV6-5 | TGTGCCAGCAGTTACGGACAGGGACCCTTTTATGGCTACACCTTC | CASSYGQGPFYGYTF
TRBJ2-3 | TRBD2 | - | TRBV18 | TGTGCCAGCTCACCCACGCTAGCGGAGGGCACAGATACGCAGTATTTT | CASSPTLAEGTDTQYF
TRBJ1-1 | - | few | TRBV29-1 | TGCAGCGGGGTTACAGGGAGCCCGACTGAAGCTTTCTTT | CSGVTGSPTEAFF
TRBJ2-7 | TRBD1 | - | TRBV6-9 | TGTGCCAGCAGTCAAAAACCGGGACAGGGGGCATATCAGTACTTC | CASSQKPGQGAYQYF
TRBJ2-3 | - | - | TRBV9 | TGTGCCAGCAGCGCTACTCAGGGTCTAGATACGCAGTATTTT | CASSATQGLDTQYF
TRBJ2-7 | TRBD1 | - | TRBV5-1 | TGCGCCAGCTCCGAGGGCGACAGGGCCTACGAGCAGTACTTC | CASSEGDRAYEQYF
TRBJ2-7 | - | few | TRBV27 | TGTGCCAGCAGTTTAGAGTTTCTCGGGGCCTACGAGCAGTACTTC | CASSLEFLGAYEQYF
TRBJ2-3 | TRBD2 | - | TRBV9 | TGTGCCAGCAGCGCTCGGACTAGCGGTCTCACAGATACGCAGTATTTT | CASSARTSGLTDTQYF
TRBJ2-5 | - | - | TRBV4-1 | TGCGCCACAGGCCCCGCCGGGAGTGGGGAGACCCAGTACTTC | CATGPAGSGETQYF
TRBJ2-7 | TRBD2 | - | TRBV27 | TGTGCCAGCAGCGGGACTAGCGGACATCCCGGCGAGCAGTACTTC | CASSGTSGHPGEQYF